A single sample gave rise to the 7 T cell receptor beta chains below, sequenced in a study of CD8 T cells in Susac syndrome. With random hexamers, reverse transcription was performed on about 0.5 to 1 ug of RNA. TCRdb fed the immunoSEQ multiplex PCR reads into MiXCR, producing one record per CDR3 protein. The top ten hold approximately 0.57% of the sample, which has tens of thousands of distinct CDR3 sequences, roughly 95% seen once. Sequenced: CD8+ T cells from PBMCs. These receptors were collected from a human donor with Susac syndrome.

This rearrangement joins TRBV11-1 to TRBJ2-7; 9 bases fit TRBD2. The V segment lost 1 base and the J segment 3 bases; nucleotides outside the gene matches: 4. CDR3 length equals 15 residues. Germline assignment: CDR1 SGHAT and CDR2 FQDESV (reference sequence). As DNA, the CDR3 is TGTGCCAGCAGCTTAGTAACAGCGGGGGGCTACGAGCAGTACTTC. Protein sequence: CASSLVTAGGYEQYF.

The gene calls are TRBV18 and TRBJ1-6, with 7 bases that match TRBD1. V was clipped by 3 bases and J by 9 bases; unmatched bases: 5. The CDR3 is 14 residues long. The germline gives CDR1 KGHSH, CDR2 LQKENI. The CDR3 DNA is TGTGCCAGCTCACCCGACAGGGAGAGTTCACCCCTCCACTTT. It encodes CASSPDRESSPLHF.

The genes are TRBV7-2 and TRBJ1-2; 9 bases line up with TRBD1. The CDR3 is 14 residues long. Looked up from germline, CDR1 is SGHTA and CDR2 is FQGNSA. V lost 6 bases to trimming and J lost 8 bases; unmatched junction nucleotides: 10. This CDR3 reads CASRPSGQGFGYTF. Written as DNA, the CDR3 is TGTGCCAGCAGGCCCTCCGGACAGGGGTTCGGCTACACCTTC.

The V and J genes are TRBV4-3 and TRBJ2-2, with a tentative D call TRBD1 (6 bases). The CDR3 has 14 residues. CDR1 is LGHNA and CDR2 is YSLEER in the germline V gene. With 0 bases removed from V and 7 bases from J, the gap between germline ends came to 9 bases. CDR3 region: CASSQDYRVGELFF. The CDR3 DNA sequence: TGCGCCAGCAGCCAAGATTACAGGGTCGGGGAGCTGTTTTTT.

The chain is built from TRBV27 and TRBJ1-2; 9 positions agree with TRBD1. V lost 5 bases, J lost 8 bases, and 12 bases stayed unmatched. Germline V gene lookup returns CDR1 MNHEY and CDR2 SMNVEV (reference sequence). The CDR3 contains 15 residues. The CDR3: CASSPGQGRLVGYTF. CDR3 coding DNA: TGTGCCAGCAGTCCAGGACAGGGGAGGCTGGTCGGCTACACCTTC.

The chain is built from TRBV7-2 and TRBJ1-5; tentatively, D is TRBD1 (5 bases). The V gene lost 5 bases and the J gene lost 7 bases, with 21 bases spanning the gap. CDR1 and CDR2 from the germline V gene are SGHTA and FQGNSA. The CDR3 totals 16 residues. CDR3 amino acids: CASSTGGDVRVQPQHF. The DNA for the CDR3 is TGTGCCAGCAGCACCGGCGGGGACGTTAGAGTACAGCCCCAGCATTTT.

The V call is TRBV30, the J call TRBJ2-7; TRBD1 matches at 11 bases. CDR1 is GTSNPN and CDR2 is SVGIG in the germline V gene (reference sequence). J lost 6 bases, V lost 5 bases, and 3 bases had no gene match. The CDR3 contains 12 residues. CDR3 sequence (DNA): TGTGCCTGGTGGACAGGGGGCGGCGAGCAGTACTTC. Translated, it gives CAWWTGGGEQYF.